The subject of this entry is one TCR beta chain. The table came from immunoSEQ multiplex PCR; TCRdb's copy has only in-frame clones and leaves some out. Found here are approximately 82,000 clones, 96% of them singletons; the top ten hold 0.37%. These data are taken from a study of technical replicates of blood from a few donors. Trimming left V 4 bases short and J 4 bases short, with 23 bases between. The V gene's germline CDR1 is SGHRS and CDR2 YFSETQ. The CDR3 is 18 residues long. The chain recombines TRBV5-1 with TRBJ2-2; tentatively, D is TRBD1 (6 bases). The sequence was collected from a human donor in good health. The sequencing sample was made of T cells isolated from PBMCs. CDR3 coding DNA: TGCGCCAGCAGCCTCCTTTCTCCGACAGGCATTGGCACCGGGGAGCTGTTTTTT. Translation: CASSLLSPTGIGTGELFF.